The 30 T cell receptor beta chains below all came from one sample that was sequenced in a study of T-cell reconstitution after alpha-beta-depleted transplantation in children. This sample's TCRbeta library carried unique molecular identifier barcodes. TCRdb re-called the PCR reads with MiXCR, one entry per CDR3 protein. Among roughly 220,000 distinct CDR3 sequences, about 8.4% were seen once, and the ten largest hold 35%. The sequenced sample was PBMCs, mostly from graft donor cells, obtained 360 days after TCRalphabeta/CD19-depleted stem cell transplant. These receptors were obtained from a male patient between 2 and 10 years old who had a stem cell transplant for acute myeloid leukemia, so the T cells may come from the graft donor.

This clonotype was seen at least ten times. This chain links TRBV10-3 with TRBJ2-1, with TRBD2 matching 9 bases. V shed 6 bases and J 4 bases; nucleotides not matched to a gene: 10. This CDR3 region has 16 residues. Per germline, CDR1 ENHRY and CDR2 SYGVKD. For the CDR3, the DNA is TGTGCCATCAGCTCCGAGTTGCTAGCGGGGTACAATGAGCAGTTCTTC. This gives the protein CAISSELLAGYNEQFF.

This clonotype has ten or more counts. The gene calls are TRBV6-5 and TRBJ2-3, with 13 bases that match TRBD2. Trimming took 0 bases from V and 4 from J; bases not matched to a gene: 4. CDR1 and CDR2 (germline): MNHEY, SVGAGI. This CDR3 is built from 17 residues. CDR3 protein: CASSYSGLAGAPDTQYF. The CDR3 nucleotides are TGTGCCAGCAGTTACTCCGGACTAGCGGGGGCCCCAGATACGCAGTATTTT.

This clonotype was counted many times. The CDR3 region has the DNA TGTGCCAGCAGCTCCTGGATGGACAGGGTACAAAGGACCTACGAGCAGTACGTC. Translating gives CASSSWMDRVQRTYEQYV. V and J are TRBV11-2 and TRBJ2-7; 8 bases match TRBD1. From germline, CDR1 is SGHAT and CDR2 FQNNGV. The CDR3 is 18 residues long. V dropped 4 bases and J dropped 2; count of bases not matched to a gene: 16.

This clonotype has a handful of counts. V usage is TRBV3-1 and J usage is TRBJ2-1, with TRBD2 matching 13 bases. The V gene's germline CDR1 is LGHDT and CDR2 YNNKEL (reference sequence). The CDR3 runs 17 residues. Unmatched junction bases numbered 9, after V lost 5 bases and J lost 5 bases. This chain's CDR3 is CASSYRLAGGPNNEQFF. In nucleotides, the CDR3 is TGTGCCAGCAGCTACCGACTAGCGGGGGGTCCGAACAATGAGCAGTTCTTC.

This chain joins TRBV20-1 and TRBJ2-1; 7 bases line up with TRBD2. V trimming: 6 bases; J trimming: 8 bases; junction bases outside the gene matches: 16. From germline, CDR1 is DFQATT and CDR2 SNEGSKA (reference sequence). The CDR3 sequence is 15 residues long. The CDR3 loop is CSAYPTSLGGDEQFF. Written as DNA, the CDR3 is TGCAGTGCCTATCCGACTAGCTTGGGAGGCGATGAGCAGTTCTTC.

The DNA of the CDR3 is TGTGCCAGCAGCTTAACCTCTGGGGGGTTATTCTATGGCTACACCTTC. Protein: CASSLTSGGLFYGYTF. J is TRBJ1-2 and V is TRBV7-2; D perhaps matches TRBD1 (5 bases). The ends were cut back, 2 bases at V and 4 bases at J, with 17 bases in the middle. The CDR3 runs to 16 residues. Germline loops: CDR1 SGHTA, CDR2 FQGNSA.

This clonotype was seen a few times. The V gene is TRBV5-1, the J gene TRBJ2-2; D is perhaps TRBD1 (6 bases). The CDR3 length is 14 residues. Germline V lookup: CDR1 SGHRS, CDR2 YFSETQ. The V end was cut by 0 bases, the J end by 5 bases, with 8 bases between. The CDR3 DNA reads as TGCGCCAGCAGCTTGGGACAGGCAACCGGGGAGCTGTTTTTT. Protein: CASSLGQATGELFF.

This clonotype has a handful of counts. V is TRBV5-1 and J is TRBJ2-7; 8 bases are shared with TRBD1. The germline V gene has CDR1 SGHRS and CDR2 YFSETQ. V was clipped by 0 bases and J by 1 base; unmatched bases: 12. This CDR3 contains 18 residues. The CDR3 DNA reads as TGCGCCAGCAGCTTGGCTTCCAGGGAGGACAGGGTATCCTACGAGCAGTACGTC. Its translation is CASSLASREDRVSYEQYV.

This chain links TRBV4-2 with TRBJ2-5; D unclear. Trimming took 4 bases from V and 4 from J, leaving 4 bases between them. Germline CDR1 reads LGHNA; CDR2 reads YNFKEQ. This CDR3 comprises 11 residues. CDR3 protein: CASSRRETQYF. The CDR3 coding sequence is TGTGCCAGCAGCCGAAGAGAGACCCAGTACTTC.

This clonotype was found many times. The chain combines TRBV20-1 with TRBJ2-2; maybe TRBD2 (5 bases). Deletions cut 3 bases from V and 0 bases from J, with 8 bases between. From germline, CDR1 is DFQATT and CDR2 SNEGSKA (reference sequence). CDR3 length: 14 residues. In nucleotides, the CDR3 is TGCAGTGCTAGGAGGGCCCCGAACACCGGGGAGCTGTTTTTT. Protein product: CSARRAPNTGELFF.

The V call is TRBV5-8, the J call TRBJ1-5; D gene unclear. The CDR3 is made up of 17 amino acids. Trimming pared 4 bases from V and 0 bases from J, leaving 17 bases between. Germline loops: CDR1 SGHTS, CDR2 YDEGEE. The CDR3 loop is CASSRRVRGNSNQPQHF. The CDR3 coding sequence is TGTGCCAGCAGCCGGAGGGTGCGGGGAAATAGCAATCAGCCCCAGCATTTT.

The chain recombines TRBV12-3 or TRBV12-4 with TRBJ1-5; unclear D gene. The CDR3 loop spans 13 amino acids. Trimming left V 6 bases short and J 8 bases short, with 14 bases between. CDR3 in DNA: TGTGCCAGCAGATCGGACCCGCTAGAGCCCCAGCATTTT. Translated: CASRSDPLEPQHF.

This clonotype was seen a few times. The J gene is TRBJ1-1, the V gene TRBV20-1; D not resolved. The germline gives CDR1 DFQATT, CDR2 SNEGSKA (reference sequence). Trimming left V 3 bases short and J 4 bases short, with 15 bases between. This CDR3 is 14 amino acids long. This chain's CDR3 is CSASIPTGVTEAFF. CDR3 nucleotide sequence: TGCAGTGCTAGCATACCCACTGGGGTCACTGAAGCTTTCTTT.

This clonotype was counted between two and nine times. The genes are TRBV6-1 and TRBJ2-7; D is perhaps TRBD2 (6 bases). CDR3 length: 14 amino acids. Deletions cut 7 bases from V and 3 bases from J, with 16 bases between. Germline assignment: CDR1 MNHNS and CDR2 SASEGT. The CDR3 loop is CASTKSTGGYEQYF. CDR3 nucleotides: TGTGCCAGCACAAAGTCGACCGGGGGCTACGAGCAGTACTTC.

The chain recombines TRBV20-1 with TRBJ1-6, with D unresolved. V was shortened by 3 bases and J by 0 bases, with 9 bases between the two germline ends. Germline loops: CDR1 DFQATT, CDR2 SNEGSKA (reference sequence). The CDR3 runs 15 residues. The CDR3: CSARALVSYNSPLHF. Written as DNA, the CDR3 is TGCAGTGCTAGGGCTTTAGTCTCCTATAATTCACCCCTCCACTTT.

This clonotype was seen a few times. The gene calls are TRBV7-8 and TRBJ2-1; unclear D gene. From germline, CDR1 is SGHVS and CDR2 FQNEAQ. The CDR3 is made up of 15 amino acids. V lost 3 bases to trimming and J lost 0 bases, with 9 bases between them. The CDR3 DNA follows: TGTGCCAGCAGCTTCCACGCGAGCTCCTACAATGAGCAGTTCTTC. Protein product: CASSFHASSYNEQFF.

This clonotype was recorded a few times. V is TRBV12-3 or TRBV12-4 and J is TRBJ2-6; D gene unclear. The CDR3 spans 14 residues. V shed 6 bases and J shed 0 bases, with 6 bases lying between them. CDR3 nucleotides: TGTGCCAGCAGGCAGAGCTCTGGGGCCAACGTCCTGACTTTC. Translated: CASRQSSGANVLTF.

This rearrangement joins TRBV7-9 to TRBJ2-7; 12 nucleotides match TRBD1. The CDR3 has 14 amino acids. In germline, CDR1 is SEHNR, CDR2 FQNEAQ (reference sequence). Trimming took 4 bases from V and 5 from J; bases not matched to a gene: 3. CDR3: CASSSGQGAHEQYF. Written as DNA, the CDR3 is TGTGCCAGCAGCTCGGGACAGGGGGCCCACGAGCAGTACTTC.

This clonotype was recorded a few times. V usage is TRBV20-1 and J usage is TRBJ2-1; 12 bases match TRBD2. CDR1 and CDR2 (germline): DFQATT, SNEGSKA (reference sequence). CDR3 length: 15 residues. Trimming cost V 3 bases and J 8 bases; bases outside gene matches: 8. As DNA, the CDR3 is TGCAGTGCTAGCGAGCGGCTAGCGGGGGGGGATGAGCAGTTCTTC. Translating gives CSASERLAGGDEQFF.

This clonotype came up many times. The chain couples TRBV5-1 to TRBJ2-3, with D maybe TRBD2 (6 bases). In germline, CDR1 is SGHRS, CDR2 YFSETQ. CDR3 length equals 15 residues. Trimming stripped 5 bases from V and 6 bases from J, with 19 bases between. CDR3 in DNA: TGCGCCAGCAGACGAATACCGTCTAGCGCGGATACGCAGTATTTT. Residues: CASRRIPSSADTQYF.

At least ten counts were recorded for this clonotype. The CDR3 DNA follows: TGTGCCAGCAGACCCTCTCCAGGCATTCAGTACTTC. Translating it yields CASRPSPGIQYF. The genes are TRBV6-5 and TRBJ2-4; D gene unclear. The V gene's germline CDR1 is MNHEY and CDR2 SVGAGI. This CDR3 has 12 residues. Trimming removed 6 bases at V and 9 bases at J, with 12 bases between.

This clonotype appeared many times. This chain connects TRBV27 to TRBJ2-7; weak D call: TRBD1 (5 bases). The CDR3 runs 15 residues. CDR1 is MNHEY, CDR2 SMNVEV, per germline (reference sequence). Trimming left V 4 bases short and J 3 bases short, with 16 bases between. The CDR3 is CASSSSGMSFYEQYF. In DNA, the CDR3 is TGTGCCAGCAGTTCCTCAGGGATGAGTTTCTACGAGCAGTACTTC.

The sample holds many counts of this clonotype. V usage is TRBV5-5 and J usage is TRBJ2-5; possibly TRBD1 for D (6 bases). V was trimmed by 4 bases and J by 4 bases, leaving 17 bases between them. Germline assignment: CDR1 SGHKS and CDR2 YYEKEE (reference sequence). This CDR3 comprises 15 residues. CDR3 protein: CASSPRTAKGETQYF. The CDR3, as DNA: TGTGCCAGCAGCCCCCGGACAGCAAAGGGAGAGACCCAGTACTTC.

Only a few counts were recorded for this clonotype. The chain is built from TRBV7-9 and TRBJ1-4; 7 nucleotides line up with TRBD1. Germline V gives CDR1 SEHNR, CDR2 FQNEAQ (reference sequence). V lost 7 bases to trimming and J lost 4 bases; unmatched junction nucleotides: 3. The CDR3 runs 13 residues. The CDR3 DNA reads as TGTGCCAGCAACAGGGGAAGTAATGAAAAACTGTTTTTT. It is translated as CASNRGSNEKLFF.

This clonotype was seen repeatedly, ten times or more. The chain links TRBV28 to TRBJ2-3, with D perhaps TRBD2 (6 bases). Germline values: CDR1 MDHEN, CDR2 SYDVKM. CDR3 length equals 13 residues. Trimming removed 6 bases at V and 12 bases at J, with 19 bases between. For the CDR3, the DNA is TGTGCCAGCAGCCTACTAACTAGCAGTCCCCAGTATTTT. Encoded protein: CASSLLTSSPQYF.

The rearrangement links TRBV7-9 to TRBJ2-5; D possibly corresponds to TRBD2 (5 bases). This CDR3 is 13 amino acids long. V dropped 5 bases and J dropped 3 bases, with 10 bases sitting between them. The germline V gene encodes CDR1 SEHNR and CDR2 FQNEAQ (reference sequence). CDR3 residues: CASSDPGEETQYF. CDR3 sequence (DNA): TGTGCCAGCAGCGACCCCGGGGAAGAGACCCAGTACTTC.

This clonotype was picked up a small number of times. The chain recombines TRBV6-1 with TRBJ2-2; D uncertain. Germline V CDR1 and CDR2: MNHNS, SASEGT. This CDR3 region has 14 residues. Trimming cost V 7 bases and J 6 bases, with 15 bases left between them. DNA for the CDR3: TGTGCCAGCACAGGACCCAACAAGGCCGGGGAGCTGTTTTTT. Its protein product is CASTGPNKAGELFF.

CDR3: CATGEGFPSYNEQFF. In nucleotides, the CDR3 is TGTGCTACAGGGGAGGGCTTTCCCTCCTACAATGAGCAGTTCTTC. The chain links TRBV6-2 or TRBV6-3 to TRBJ2-1, with D perhaps being TRBD1 or TRBD2 (7 bases each). The V gene's germline CDR1 is MNHEY and CDR2 SVGEGT. This CDR3 region has 15 residues.

This clonotype was counted once. The J gene is TRBJ2-7, the V gene TRBV30; 8 positions match TRBD1. V was clipped by 3 bases and J by 7 bases; unmatched bases: 14. This CDR3 is 15 amino acids long. The germline V gene has CDR1 GTSNPN and CDR2 SVGIG (reference sequence). CDR3 DNA: TGTGCCTGGAGGAACAGGGGGAGCAGCTACTGGGAGCAGTACTTC. Translation gives CAWRNRGSSYWEQYF.

The sample holds a few counts of this clonotype. The rearrangement links TRBV7-2 to TRBJ2-2; TRBD2 matches at 7 bases. The CDR3 has 14 amino acids. Germline CDR1 SGHTA, CDR2 FQGNSA. With 7 bases clipped from V and 5 bases from J, the junction kept 7 bases outside the gene matches. The CDR3 loop is CASTSNGGTGELFF. The CDR3 bases are TGTGCCAGCACCTCCAACGGGGGGACCGGGGAGCTGTTTTTT.